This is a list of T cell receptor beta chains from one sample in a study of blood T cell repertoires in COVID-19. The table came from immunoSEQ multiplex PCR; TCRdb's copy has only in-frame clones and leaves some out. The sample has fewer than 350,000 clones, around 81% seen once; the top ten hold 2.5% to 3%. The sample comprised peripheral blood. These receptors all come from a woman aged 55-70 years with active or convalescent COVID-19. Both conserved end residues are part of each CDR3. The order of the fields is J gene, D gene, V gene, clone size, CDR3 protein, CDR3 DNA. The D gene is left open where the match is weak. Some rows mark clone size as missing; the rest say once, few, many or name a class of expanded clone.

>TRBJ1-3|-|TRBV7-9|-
CASSHTSSGNTIYF
TGTGCCAGCAGCCATACGAGCTCTGGAAACACCATATATTTT
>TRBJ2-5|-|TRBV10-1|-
CASRKAGQWCETQYF
TGCGCCAGCCGAAAGGCGGGACAGTGGTGCGAGACCCAGTACTTC
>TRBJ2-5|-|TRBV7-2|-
CASSLDGGRVRETQYF
TGTGCCAGCAGCTTAGATGGGGGCAGGGTGCGAGAGACCCAGTACTTC
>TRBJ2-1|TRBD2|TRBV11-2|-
CASSLGSSGGMGYNEQFF
TGTGCCAGCAGCTTAGGGTCTAGCGGGGGGATGGGCTACAATGAGCAGTTCTTC
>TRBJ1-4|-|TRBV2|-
CASRSNPNEKLFF
TGTGCCAGCAGGAGTAACCCTAATGAAAAACTGTTTTTT
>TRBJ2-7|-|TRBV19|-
CASQGSPSYEQYF
TGTGCCAGCCAGGGGTCCCCCTCCTACGAGCAGTACTTC
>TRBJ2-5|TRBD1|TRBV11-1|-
CASSLARTGAVGKTQYF
TGTGCCAGCAGCTTAGCGCGGACAGGGGCCGTAGGCAAGACCCAGTACTTC
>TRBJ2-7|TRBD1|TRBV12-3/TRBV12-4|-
CASRQGASEQYF
TGTGCCAGCAGGCAGGGGGCAAGCGAGCAGTACTTC
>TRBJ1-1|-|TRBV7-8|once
CASSLRVTQGLGEAFF
TGTGCCAGCAGCTTACGGGTCACTCAGGGTCTCGGTGAAGCTTTCTTT
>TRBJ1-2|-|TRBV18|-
CASSPLRGYGYTF
TGTGCCAGCTCACCGCTCAGGGGTTATGGCTACACCTTC
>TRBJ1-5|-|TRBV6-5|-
CASNLRRDGNQPQHF
TGTGCCAGCAACCTACGGAGGGACGGCAATCAGCCCCAGCATTTT
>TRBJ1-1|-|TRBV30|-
CAWSPGLHVAFF
TGTGCCTGGAGTCCGGGACTCCATGTAGCTTTCTTT
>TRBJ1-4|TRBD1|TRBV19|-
CASSRGTVATNEKLFF
TGTGCCAGTAGTAGAGGGACAGTTGCAACTAATGAAAAACTGTTTTTT
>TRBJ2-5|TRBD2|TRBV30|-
CAWSVRASGRGETQYF
TGTGCCTGGAGTGTACGGGCTAGCGGGAGGGGGGAGACCCAGTACTTC
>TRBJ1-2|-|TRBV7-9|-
CASSLTGTRGNYGYTF
TGTGCCAGCAGCCTAACCGGGACCAGGGGCAACTATGGCTACACCTTC
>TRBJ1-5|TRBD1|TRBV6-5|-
CASTPGGFNQPQHF
TGTGCCAGCACCCCAGGGGGATTCAATCAGCCCCAGCATTTT
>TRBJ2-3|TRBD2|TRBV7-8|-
CASSLVLAGVTDTQYF
TGTGCCAGCAGCTTAGTTCTAGCGGGGGTCACAGATACGCAGTATTTT
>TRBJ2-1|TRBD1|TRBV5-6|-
CASSRPTGGTEQFF
TGTGCCAGCAGCCGTCCGACAGGGGGCACTGAGCAGTTCTTC
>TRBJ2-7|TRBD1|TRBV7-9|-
CASSAAGGRGLDYEQYF
TGTGCCAGCAGCGCCGCAGGGGGCCGCGGTCTCGACTACGAGCAGTACTTC
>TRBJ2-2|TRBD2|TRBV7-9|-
CASSSQPGTSHTGELFF
TGTGCCAGCAGCTCTCAGCCCGGGACTAGCCACACCGGGGAGCTGTTTTTT
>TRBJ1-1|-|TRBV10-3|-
CAISDVARDTEAFF
TGTGCCATCAGTGATGTGGCGAGGGACACTGAAGCTTTCTTT
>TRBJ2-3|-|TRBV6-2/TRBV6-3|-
CASSSWTEGAVTDTQYF
TGTGCCAGCAGTTCATGGACAGAAGGGGCCGTCACAGATACGCAGTATTTT
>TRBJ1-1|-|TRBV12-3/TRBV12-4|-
CASSFGPSREAFF
TGTGCCAGCAGTTTTGGCCCCTCGAGGGAAGCTTTCTTT
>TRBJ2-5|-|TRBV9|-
CASSVIGGGGETQYF
TGTGCCAGCAGCGTAATTGGAGGGGGCGGAGAGACCCAGTACTTC
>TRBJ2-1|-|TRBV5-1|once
CASSLVPLGEQFF
TGCGCCAGCAGCTTGGTTCCACTCGGTGAGCAGTTCTTC
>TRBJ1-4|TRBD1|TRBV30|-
CAWSPGTGKNEKLFF
TGTGCCTGGAGTCCCGGGACAGGGAAAAATGAAAAACTGTTTTTT
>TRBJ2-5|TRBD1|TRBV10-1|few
CASTWMLDRAFEETQYF
TGCGCCAGCACCTGGATGTTGGACAGGGCTTTTGAAGAGACCCAGTACTTC
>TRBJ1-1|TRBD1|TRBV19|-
CASRLRGTGGVNTEAFF
TGTGCCAGTCGCCTGCGGGGGACAGGGGGCGTGAACACTGAAGCTTTCTTT
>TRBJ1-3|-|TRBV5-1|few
CASSTRTSSGNTIYF
TGCGCCAGCAGCACCCGGACAAGCTCTGGAAACACCATATATTTT
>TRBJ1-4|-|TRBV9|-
CASSVGQGGRTNEKLFF
TGTGCCAGCAGCGTAGGCCAAGGTGGGCGAACTAATGAAAAACTGTTTTTT
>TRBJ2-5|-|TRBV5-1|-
CASSFVSQETQYF
TGCGCCAGCAGCTTTGTCAGTCAAGAGACCCAGTACTTC
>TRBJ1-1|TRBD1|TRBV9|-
CASSPTARPGQGMNTEAFF
TGTGCCAGCAGCCCCACGGCCCGCCCGGGACAGGGAATGAACACTGAAGCTTTCTTT
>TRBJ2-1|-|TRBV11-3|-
CASSPGGGGAYNEQFF
TGTGCCAGCAGCCCCGGCGGCGGAGGGGCCTACAATGAGCAGTTCTTC